Shown below are 15 T cell receptor beta chains from a single sample sequenced in a study of blood T cell repertoires in COVID-19. Only in-frame clones appear in the TCRdb table, and some are missing; sequencing was by immunoSEQ multiplex PCR. The sample gives approximately 210,000 clones, approximately 84% of which show up once; roughly 12% is in the top ten. Material for sequencing was peripheral blood. The receptors shown here come from a man between 50 and 59 years old with COVID-19, enrolled during active disease.

The gene calls are TRBV6-4 and TRBJ2-1; weak D call: TRBD2 (6 bases). V was trimmed by 11 bases and J by 5 bases, leaving 13 bases between them. The CDR3 extends over 12 amino acids. The germline V gene has CDR1 MRHNA and CDR2 SNTAGT. The CDR3 region has the DNA TGTGCCTCGTCCTCTAGCGACAATGAGCAGTTCTTC. Its translation: CASSSSDNEQFF.

V usage is TRBV5-6 and J usage is TRBJ2-3; the D gene is possibly TRBD1 (6 bases). The CDR3 runs to 14 residues. The V end was cut by 2 bases, the J end by 1 base, with 8 bases between. Looked up from germline, CDR1 is SGHDT and CDR2 is YYEEEE. In nucleotides, the CDR3 is TGTGCCAGCAGCTTATACAGGGGCACAGATACGCAGTATTTT. Protein: CASSLYRGTDTQYF.

V gene TRBV4-3 combines with J gene TRBJ1-2; 10 bases agree with TRBD1. The CDR3 covers 16 residues. V lost 0 bases and J lost 7; bases outside the gene matches: 8. Germline V CDR1 and CDR2: LGHNA, YSLEER. CDR3 DNA sequence: TGCGCCAGCAGCCAAGACGTGAGACAGGGGGCTCTTGGCTACACCTTC. Amino acids: CASSQDVRQGALGYTF.

The chain employs TRBV28 and TRBJ1-2; TRBD1 aligns across 8 bases. The V gene end was trimmed by 5 bases and the J gene end by 8 bases; junction bases not matched to a gene: 13. The length of the CDR3 is 15 residues. CDR1 MDHEN and CDR2 SYDVKM come from the germline V gene. CDR3 nucleotides: TGTGCCAGCAGTATCGTGGGGCAGGGGGCTAAAGGCTACACCTTC. It is translated as CASSIVGQGAKGYTF.

The V gene is TRBV2, the J gene TRBJ2-3; D is possibly TRBD2 (5 bases). Trimming left V 4 bases short and J 2 bases short, with 10 bases between. Germline assignment: CDR1 SNHLY and CDR2 FYNNEI. The CDR3 is 14 amino acids. CDR3 in amino acids: CASSVTISTDTQYF. For the CDR3, the DNA is TGTGCCAGCAGTGTGACTATCTCCACAGATACGCAGTATTTT. Full variable domain (rest looked up from reference TRBV2 and TRBJ2-3): EPEVTQTPSHQVTQMGQEVILRCVPISNHLYFYWYRQILGQKVEFLVSFYNNEISEKSEIFDDQFSVERPDGSNFTLKIRSTKLEDSAMYFCASSVTISTDTQYFGPGTRLTVL.

V gene TRBV5-1 combines with J gene TRBJ2-2; no definite D call. V lost 0 bases, J lost 1 base, and 7 bases lay in between. CDR1 and CDR2 from the germline V gene are SGHRS and YFSETQ. The CDR3 spans 15 residues. CDR3 DNA sequence: TGCGCCAGCAGCTTGGCGGCGGTGAACACCGGGGAGCTGTTTTTT. Its protein is CASSLAAVNTGELFF.

This clone was seen only once. The chain joins TRBV30 to TRBJ1-3; D possibly corresponds to TRBD1 (6 bases). Germline V lookup: CDR1 GTSNPN, CDR2 SVGIG (reference sequence). Trimming pared 0 bases from V and 4 bases from J, leaving 10 bases between. This CDR3 is built from 14 residues. The CDR3 sequence is CAWSVQTGGNTIYF. Written as DNA, the CDR3 is TGTGCCTGGAGTGTACAGACAGGAGGAAACACCATATATTTT.

This clone was recorded only once. Within the sample, other DNA sequences also encode this same CDR3. The chain links TRBV18 to TRBJ2-7; 8 bases are a match to TRBD1. Germline V gene sequence: CDR1 KGHSH, CDR2 LQKENI. This CDR3 region has 14 residues. The ends lost 4 bases at V and 0 bases at J; junction bases unmatched: 2. Here the CDR3 reads CASSRDRSSYEQYF. CDR3 sequence (DNA): TGTGCCAGCTCACGGGACAGGTCCTCCTACGAGCAGTACTTC.

V usage is TRBV7-6 and J usage is TRBJ1-3; D remains ambiguous. The CDR3 has 16 residues. Germline CDR1 is SGHVS and CDR2 is FNYEAQ. Trimming pared 3 bases from V and 0 bases from J, leaving 12 bases between. CDR3 in amino acids: CASSLGSGSSGNTIYF. The CDR3 region has the DNA TGTGCCAGCAGCTTGGGGTCTGGGAGCTCTGGAAACACCATATATTTT. The variable domain in full, completed from reference TRBV7-6 and TRBJ1-3, reads GAGVSQSPRYKVTKRGQDVALRCDPISGHVSLYWYRQALGQGPEFLTYFNYEAQQDKSGLPNDRFSAERPEGSISTLTIQRTEQRDSAMYRCASSLGSGSSGNTIYFGEGSWLTVV.

J is TRBJ2-1 and V is TRBV4-2; 10 nucleotides align to TRBD2. J lost 7 bases, V lost 6 bases, and 9 bases had no gene match. The CDR3 consists of 15 residues. From germline, CDR1 is LGHNA and CDR2 YNFKEQ. CDR3 nucleotides: TGTGCCAGCAGAACCGGGACTAGCGATGGGAATGAGCAGTTCTTC. Protein product: CASRTGTSDGNEQFF.

This clone was observed a single time. The gene calls are TRBV19 and TRBJ2-7; 7 nucleotides match TRBD2. There are 14 residues in the CDR3. CDR1 LNHDA and CDR2 SQIVND come from the germline V gene (reference sequence). J gave up 2 bases and V 6 bases, and 7 bases lay outside the gene matches. CDR3 coding DNA: TGTGCCAGTAGCCCTGTCACTAGCGCCTACGAGCAGTACTTC. It codes for CASSPVTSAYEQYF.

V gene TRBV4-3 combines with J gene TRBJ1-4, with D maybe TRBD1 (5 bases). The germline CDR1 and CDR2 sequences are LGHNA and YSLEER. The CDR3 runs to 15 residues. Trimming took off 2 bases at V and 5 bases at J, with 12 bases between the two ends. CDR3 sequence (DNA): TGCGCCAGCAGCCAAAGGATGGGGGGGAATGAAAAACTGTTTTTT. The encoded protein is CASSQRMGGNEKLFF.

The CDR3 spells CASSESGQENNSPLHF. The CDR3 nucleotides are TGTGCCAGCAGTGAATCAGGACAGGAAAATAATTCACCCCTCCACTTT. V is TRBV2 and J is TRBJ1-6; 7 bases line up with TRBD1. Germline CDR1 SNHLY, CDR2 FYNNEI. The CDR3 has 16 residues. Trimming removed 2 bases from V and 5 bases from J; junction bases left unmatched: 6.

The rearrangement links TRBV7-8 to TRBJ2-7, with no clear D. The CDR3 totals 13 residues. Germline loops: CDR1 SGHVS, CDR2 FQNEAQ. The V gene lost 3 bases and the J gene lost 0 bases, with 6 bases spanning the gap. The CDR3 DNA reads TGTGCCAGCAGCTTTACGAGCTCCTACGAGCAGTACTTC. Protein sequence: CASSFTSSYEQYF.

The chain uses TRBV27 and TRBJ2-1; 12 bases match TRBD2. The CDR3 extends over 18 amino acids. V was clipped by 4 bases and J by 6 bases; unmatched bases: 13. CDR1 MNHEY and CDR2 SMNVEV come from the germline V gene (reference sequence). The CDR3 loop is CASSSLSTGLAGGNEQFF. The CDR3 DNA follows: TGTGCCAGCAGTTCACTATCCACGGGACTAGCGGGTGGCAATGAGCAGTTCTTC.